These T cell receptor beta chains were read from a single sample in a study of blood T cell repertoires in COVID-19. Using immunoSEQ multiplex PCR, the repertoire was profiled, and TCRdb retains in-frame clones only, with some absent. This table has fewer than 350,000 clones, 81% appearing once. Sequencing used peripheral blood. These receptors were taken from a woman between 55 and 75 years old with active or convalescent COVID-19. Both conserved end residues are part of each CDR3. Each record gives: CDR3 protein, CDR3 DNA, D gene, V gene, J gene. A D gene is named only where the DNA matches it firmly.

CDR3aa: CASSQRGGTGGYTGELFF; CDR3nt: TGTGCCAGCAGCCAAAGGGGCGGGACAGGGGGATACACCGGGGAGCTGTTTTTT; d_gene: -; v_gene: TRBV21-1; j_gene: TRBJ2-2
CDR3aa: CASILSGGGTEAFF; CDR3nt: TGTGCCAGCATATTATCAGGGGGTGGAACTGAGGCTTTCTTT; d_gene: TRBD1; v_gene: TRBV6-5; j_gene: TRBJ1-1
CDR3aa: CASRLLGNTIYF; CDR3nt: TGTGCCAGCAGACTCCTCGGAAACACCATATATTTT; d_gene: -; v_gene: TRBV2; j_gene: TRBJ1-3
CDR3aa: CASSLGSEQFF; CDR3nt: TGTGCCAGCAGCTTAGGTAGTGAGCAGTTCTTC; d_gene: -; v_gene: TRBV7-3; j_gene: TRBJ2-1
CDR3aa: CASSSGVAREQYF; CDR3nt: TGTGCCAGCAGTTCAGGGGTCGCGCGCGAGCAGTACTTC; d_gene: -; v_gene: TRBV27; j_gene: TRBJ2-7
CDR3aa: CASSILMDFGETQYF; CDR3nt: TGTGCCAGTAGTATACTTATGGACTTTGGGGAGACCCAGTACTTC; d_gene: -; v_gene: TRBV19; j_gene: TRBJ2-5
CDR3aa: CASSQDRVVTGELFF; CDR3nt: TGTGCCAGCAGCCAAGACAGGGTGGTAACCGGGGAGCTGTTTTTT; d_gene: -; v_gene: TRBV14; j_gene: TRBJ2-2
CDR3aa: CASSGDRAGDTGELFF; CDR3nt: TGTGCCAGCAGCGGTGACAGGGCCGGCGACACCGGGGAGCTGTTTTTT; d_gene: TRBD1; v_gene: TRBV9; j_gene: TRBJ2-2
CDR3aa: CASSLAGQATNYGYTF; CDR3nt: TGCGCCAGCAGCTTGGCCGGACAGGCCACTAACTATGGCTACACCTTC; d_gene: TRBD1; v_gene: TRBV5-1; j_gene: TRBJ1-2
CDR3aa: CASSQGGQGDQPQHF; CDR3nt: TGTGCCAGTTCCCAAGGGGGACAGGGTGATCAGCCCCAGCATTTT; d_gene: TRBD1; v_gene: TRBV19; j_gene: TRBJ1-5
CDR3aa: CASSRGRLNTEAFF; CDR3nt: TGTGCCAGCAGCCGAGGGCGGTTGAACACTGAAGCTTTCTTT; d_gene: -; v_gene: TRBV7-8; j_gene: TRBJ1-1
CDR3aa: CASSVEASSYEQYF; CDR3nt: TGTGCCAGCAGCGTAGAAGCCTCCTCCTACGAGCAGTACTTC; d_gene: -; v_gene: TRBV9; j_gene: TRBJ2-7
CDR3aa: CAWTAGGSSGNTIYF; CDR3nt: TGTGCCTGGACCGCTGGCGGGTCCTCTGGAAACACCATATATTTT; d_gene: -; v_gene: TRBV30; j_gene: TRBJ1-3